This T cell receptor beta chain appears in the sequencing data of a study of T cell repertoires in cytomegalovirus infection. The overall study: Carrying CMV and the relevant HLA type showed in public TCR beta signatures. Study results and caveats: HLA-C-restricted CMV-specific TCR beta clonotypes prevailed in the ex vivo response.

Trimming removed 5 bases at V and 8 bases at J, with 18 bases between. The CDR3 covers 13 residues. The germline V gene has CDR1 DFQATT and CDR2 SNEGSKA (reference sequence). To note about this clonotype: Its antigen is still unknown.

TCRdb called the reads again in MiXCR, with one record for every CDR3 protein. Of 900,000 to 950,000 distinct CDR3 sequences in the sample, around 31% were seen once. The material sequenced was cultured CD8+ T cells from PBMCs, taken from culture after CMV antigen stimulation. The receptor's source is a human donor in good health (CMV status not recorded). Some clones in this sample may be carry-over from other donors' samples. The chain couples TRBV20-1 to TRBJ1-2; D not resolved. The CDR3 region is CSAAPGLGRGYTF. The CDR3 region has the DNA TGCAGTGCTGCCCCAGGATTGGGCCGCGGCTACACCTTC.